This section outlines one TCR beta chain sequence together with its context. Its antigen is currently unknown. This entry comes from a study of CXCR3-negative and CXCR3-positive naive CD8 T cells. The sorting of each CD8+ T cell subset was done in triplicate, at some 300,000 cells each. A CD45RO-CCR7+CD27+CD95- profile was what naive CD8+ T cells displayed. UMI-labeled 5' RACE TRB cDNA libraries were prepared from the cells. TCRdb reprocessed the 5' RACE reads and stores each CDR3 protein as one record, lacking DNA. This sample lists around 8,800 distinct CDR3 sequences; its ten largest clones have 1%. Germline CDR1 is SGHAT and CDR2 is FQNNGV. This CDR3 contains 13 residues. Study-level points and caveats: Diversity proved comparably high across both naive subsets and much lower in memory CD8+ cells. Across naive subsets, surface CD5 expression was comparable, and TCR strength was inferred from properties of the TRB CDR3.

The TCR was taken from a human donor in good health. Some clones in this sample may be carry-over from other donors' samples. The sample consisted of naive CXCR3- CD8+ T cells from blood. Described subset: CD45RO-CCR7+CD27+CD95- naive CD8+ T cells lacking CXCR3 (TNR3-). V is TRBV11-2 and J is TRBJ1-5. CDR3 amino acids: CASSLVGNQPQHF.